One sample yielded the 17 T cell receptor beta chains listed below, sequenced in a study of cytomegalovirus exposure and HLA in healthy donors. PCR employed 60 Vbeta and 13 Jbeta primers. TCRdb keeps only in-frame clones here, not all; method: immunoSEQ multiplex PCR. The sample records around 170,000 clones, around 80% being singletons. The sample comprised PBMCs. The receptor set was obtained from a woman aged 25 to 39 in good health and CMV-seropositive.

The genes are TRBV10-3 and TRBJ2-5; the match to TRBD2 covers 12 bases. The V gene end was trimmed by 2 bases and the J gene end by 4 bases; junction bases not matched to a gene: 11. Germline loops: CDR1 ENHRY, CDR2 SYGVKD. There are 18 residues in the CDR3. In nucleotides, the CDR3 is TGTGCCATCAGTGAGACGAGGACTAGCGGGGCTCTAAGAGAGACCCAGTACTTC. The encoded protein is CAISETRTSGALRETQYF.

V and J are TRBV4-3 and TRBJ2-2; TRBD2 is a possible D gene (5 bases). CDR1 is LGHNA and CDR2 is YSLEER in the germline V gene. V lost 1 base and J lost 4, with 7 bases in between. The CDR3 covers 14 residues. The CDR3 sequence: CASSQVGSTGELFF. CDR3 coding DNA: TGCGCCAGCAGCCAAGTTGGGAGCACCGGGGAGCTGTTTTTT.

The rearrangement joins TRBV7-9 to TRBJ2-1; D ambiguous. V was trimmed by 3 bases and J by 4 bases, leaving 7 bases between them. The CDR3 runs 13 residues. CDR1 is SEHNR and CDR2 is FQNEAQ in the germline V gene (reference sequence). The CDR3 sequence: CASSLTLYNEQFF. The CDR3 DNA reads TGTGCCAGCAGCTTGACACTTTACAATGAGCAGTTCTTC. The full variable domain, rest sourced from reference TRBV7-9 and TRBJ2-1, is DTGVSQNPRHKITKRGQNVTFRCDPISEHNRLYWYRQTLGQGPEFLTYFQNEAQLEKSRLLSDRFSAERPKGSFSTLEIQRTEQGDSAMYLCASSLTLYNEQFFGPGTRLTVL.

The J gene is TRBJ2-2, the V gene TRBV4-1; D possibly corresponds to TRBD1 (5 bases). V shed 7 bases and J shed 3 bases, with 27 bases lying between them. The CDR3 covers 19 residues. Germline CDR1 is MGHRA and CDR2 is YSYEKL. CDR3 DNA: TGCGCCAGCAACCCTTGGCTTATGGTGGGGCGAAGGGACACCGGGGAGCTGTTTTTT. This translates into CASNPWLMVGRRDTGELFF.

The chain is built from TRBV29-1 and TRBJ2-7; tentative D call: TRBD2 (6 bases). The ends were cut back, 4 bases at V and 0 bases at J, with 13 bases in the middle. Germline values: CDR1 SQVTM, CDR2 ANQGSEA. The CDR3 loop spans 14 amino acids. The CDR3 here is CSVGPGEASYEQYF. The CDR3 DNA follows: TGCAGCGTTGGTCCGGGGGAAGCCTCCTACGAGCAGTACTTC.

The V and J genes are TRBV13 and TRBJ1-2; a weak D match, TRBD1 (6 bases). Deletions cut 7 bases from V and 8 bases from J, with 17 bases between. Germline V CDR1 and CDR2: PRHDT, FYEKMQ (reference sequence). The CDR3 runs 13 residues. CDR3 nucleotide sequence: TGTGCCAGCACCTACTTTGGGGGCGGCGGCTACACCTTC. Translation: CASTYFGGGGYTF. Full variable domain (rest looked up from reference TRBV13 and TRBJ1-2): AAGVIQSPRHLIKEKRETATLKCYPIPRHDTVYWYQQGPGQDPQFLISFYEKMQSDKGSIPDRFSAQQFSDYHSELNMSSLELGDSALYFCASTYFGGGGYTFGSGTRLTVV.

V is TRBV28 and J is TRBJ1-5; D ambiguous. Trimming removed 5 bases at V and 0 bases at J, with 11 bases between. The CDR3 contains 15 residues. Germline CDR1 reads MDHEN; CDR2 reads SYDVKM. The CDR3 here is CASSPRGSSNQPQHF. CDR3 nucleotides: TGTGCCAGCAGTCCCCGTGGCAGTAGCAATCAGCCCCAGCATTTT.

Comment on this clone: The junction and the germline gene differ at one end; a read error may be behind it. The V call is TRBV6-5, the J call TRBJ2-7, with 8 positions matching TRBD2. This CDR3 comprises 15 residues. CDR1 and CDR2 (germline): MNHEY, SVGAGI. Here the CDR3 DNA reads TGTGCCAGCAGTTATGGCAGGACTAGCTCCCACGAGCAGTACTTC. It specifies CASSYGRTSSHEQYF.

Only a few counts were recorded for this clone. The chain recombines TRBV5-1 with TRBJ2-7, with 10 nucleotides matching TRBD1. The germline gives CDR1 SGHRS, CDR2 YFSETQ. The V segment lost 4 bases and the J segment 3 bases; nucleotides outside the gene matches: 4. The CDR3 extends over 14 amino acids. CDR3 in DNA: TGCGCCAGCAGCCCAGACAGGGGGCGCTACGAGCAGTACTTC. Its protein product is CASSPDRGRYEQYF.

The chain joins TRBV5-6 to TRBJ2-7; 8 bases are a match to TRBD2. Germline V lookup: CDR1 SGHDT, CDR2 YYEEEE. The CDR3 has 15 residues. V was clipped by 2 bases and J by 2 bases; unmatched bases: 6. CDR3: CASSFRSSGPYEQYF. In nucleotides, the CDR3 is TGTGCCAGCAGCTTTCGTTCTAGCGGGCCCTACGAGCAGTACTTC.

The chain has TRBV18 and TRBJ2-7, with D possibly matching TRBD1 (5 bases). The CDR3 contains 13 residues. Trimming stripped 3 bases from V and 0 bases from J, with 6 bases between. Germline-derived CDR1 and CDR2 are KGHSH and LQKENI. The CDR3 coding sequence is TGTGCCAGCTCACCTCAGGGCTCCTACGAGCAGTACTTC. Encoded protein: CASSPQGSYEQYF.

This clone turned up a few times. V usage is TRBV5-6 and J usage is TRBJ2-6, with D perhaps TRBD2 (6 bases). Germline assignment: CDR1 SGHDT and CDR2 YYEEEE. The CDR3 consists of 15 residues. Trimming took off 4 bases at V and 3 bases at J, with 11 bases between the two ends. CDR3 DNA: TGTGCCAGCAGCGCAGGAGGGCTTGGGGCCAACGTCCTGACTTTC. It yields the protein CASSAGGLGANVLTF.

The V and J genes are TRBV2 and TRBJ1-2, with 7 bases that match TRBD1. V lost 5 bases, J lost 2 bases, and 5 bases stayed unmatched. The CDR3 sequence is 14 residues long. Germline V gives CDR1 SNHLY, CDR2 FYNNEI. The CDR3, as DNA: TGTGCCAGCAGTCGAACAGGGGTAAACTATGGCTACACCTTC. Protein product: CASSRTGVNYGYTF. Complete variable domain (other parts from reference TRBV2 and TRBJ1-2): EPEVTQTPSHQVTQMGQEVILRCVPISNHLYFYWYRQILGQKVEFLVSFYNNEISEKSEIFDDQFSVERPDGSNFTLKIRSTKLEDSAMYFCASSRTGVNYGYTFGSGTRLTVV.

This clone has just a few counts. The genes are TRBV6-5 and TRBJ1-5; no reliable D call. V lost 4 bases and J lost 2, with 12 bases in between. The CDR3 loop spans 15 amino acids. The germline V gene has CDR1 MNHEY and CDR2 SVGAGI. CDR3 nucleotides: TGTGCCAGCAGTTTCGCACTCTTCGGCAATCAGCCCCAGCATTTT. It translates to CASSFALFGNQPQHF.

The chain has TRBV6-5 and TRBJ2-2; D possibly corresponds to TRBD2 (5 bases). Germline-derived CDR1 and CDR2 are MNHEY and SVGAGI. Trimming shortened V by 4 bases and J by 2 bases, and 8 bases separated the two germline ends. The CDR3 has 14 amino acids. CDR3 nucleotides: TGTGCCAGCAGTTTCGCGGGTAACACCGGGGAGCTGTTTTTT. It specifies CASSFAGNTGELFF.

CDR3 amino acids: CASSQGEGDYGYTF. In DNA form, the CDR3 reads TGCGCCAGCAGCCAAGGTGAAGGGGACTATGGCTACACCTTC. J is TRBJ1-2 and V is TRBV4-3; weak D call: TRBD1 (5 bases). The CDR3 consists of 14 residues. Trimming took 1 base from V and 3 from J, leaving 9 bases between them. In germline, CDR1 is LGHNA, CDR2 YSLEER.

The chain employs TRBV5-4 and TRBJ2-1, with 10 bases aligning to TRBD2. The CDR3 consists of 15 residues. The germline V gene encodes CDR1 SGHNT and CDR2 YYREEE (reference sequence). Trimming cost V 4 bases and J 6 bases; bases outside gene matches: 7. This chain's CDR3 is CASSASGGVFNEQFF. The CDR3 DNA reads as TGTGCCAGCAGCGCCAGCGGGGGGGTTTTCAATGAGCAGTTCTTC.